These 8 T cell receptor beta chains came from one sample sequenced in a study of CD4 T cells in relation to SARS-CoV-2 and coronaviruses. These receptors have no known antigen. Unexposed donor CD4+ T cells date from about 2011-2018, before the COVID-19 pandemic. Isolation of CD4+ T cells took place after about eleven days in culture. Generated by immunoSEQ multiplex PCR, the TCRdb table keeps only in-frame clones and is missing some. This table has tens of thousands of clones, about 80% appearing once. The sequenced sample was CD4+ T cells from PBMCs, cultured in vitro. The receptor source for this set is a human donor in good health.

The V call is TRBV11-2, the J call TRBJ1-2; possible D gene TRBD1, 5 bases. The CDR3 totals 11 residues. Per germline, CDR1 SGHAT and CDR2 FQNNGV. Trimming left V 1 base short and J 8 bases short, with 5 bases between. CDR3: CASSLGGGYTF. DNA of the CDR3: TGTGCCAGCAGCTTAGGGGGGGGCTACACCTTC.

The CDR3 here is CASSPQGAYNEQFF. The CDR3 region has the DNA TGTGCCAGCAGCCCGCAGGGCGCCTACAATGAGCAGTTCTTC. This sequence joins TRBV11-3 and TRBJ2-1; the D gene is possibly TRBD1 (5 bases). CDR3 length: 14 residues. Germline assignment: CDR1 SGHNT and CDR2 YENEEA. Trimming removed 5 bases from V and 2 bases from J, with 10 bases in between.

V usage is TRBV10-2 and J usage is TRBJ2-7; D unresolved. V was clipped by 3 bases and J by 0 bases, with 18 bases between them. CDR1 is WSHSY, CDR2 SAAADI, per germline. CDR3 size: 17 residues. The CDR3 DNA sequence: TGCGCCAGCAGTGATCCCGGACGGACCTCAAACTCCTACGAGCAGTACTTC. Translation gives CASSDPGRTSNSYEQYF.

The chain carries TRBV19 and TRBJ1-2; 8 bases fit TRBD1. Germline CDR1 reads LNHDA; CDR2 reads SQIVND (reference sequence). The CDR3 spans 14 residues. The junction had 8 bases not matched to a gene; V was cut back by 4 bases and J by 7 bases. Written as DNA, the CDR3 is TGTGCCAGTAGTACCGGACAGGGTCCTCTTGGCTACACCTTC. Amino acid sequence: CASSTGQGPLGYTF.

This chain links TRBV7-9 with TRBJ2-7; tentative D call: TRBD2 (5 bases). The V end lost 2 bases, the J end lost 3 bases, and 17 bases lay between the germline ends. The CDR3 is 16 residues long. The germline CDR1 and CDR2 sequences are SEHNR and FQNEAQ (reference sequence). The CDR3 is CASSLPLGVKDYEQYF. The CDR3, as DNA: TGTGCCAGCAGCTTACCCCTGGGAGTAAAGGACTACGAGCAGTACTTC.

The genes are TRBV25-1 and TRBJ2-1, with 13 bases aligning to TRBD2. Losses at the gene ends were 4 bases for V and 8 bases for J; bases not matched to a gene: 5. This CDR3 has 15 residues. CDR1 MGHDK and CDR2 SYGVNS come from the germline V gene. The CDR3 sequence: CASSVRTSGSYEQFF. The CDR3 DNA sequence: TGTGCCAGCAGTGTCCGGACTAGCGGGAGTTATGAGCAGTTCTTC. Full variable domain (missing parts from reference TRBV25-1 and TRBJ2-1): EADIYQTPRYLVIGTGKKITLECSQTMGHDKMYWYQQDPGMELHLIHYSYGVNSTEKGDLSSESTVSRIRTEHFPLTLESARPSHTSQYLCASSVRTSGSYEQFFGPGTRLTVL.

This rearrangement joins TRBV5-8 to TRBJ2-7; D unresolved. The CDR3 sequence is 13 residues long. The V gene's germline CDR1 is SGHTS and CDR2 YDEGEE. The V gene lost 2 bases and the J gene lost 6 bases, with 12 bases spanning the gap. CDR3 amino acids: CASSFYPLGEQYF. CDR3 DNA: TGTGCCAGCAGCTTTTACCCCCTTGGCGAGCAGTACTTC. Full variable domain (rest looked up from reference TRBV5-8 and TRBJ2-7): EAGVTQSPTHLIKTRGQQATLRCSPISGHTSVYWYQQALGLGLQFLLWYDEGEERNRGNFPPRFSGRQFPNYSSELNVNALELEDSALYLCASSFYPLGEQYFGPGTRLTVT.

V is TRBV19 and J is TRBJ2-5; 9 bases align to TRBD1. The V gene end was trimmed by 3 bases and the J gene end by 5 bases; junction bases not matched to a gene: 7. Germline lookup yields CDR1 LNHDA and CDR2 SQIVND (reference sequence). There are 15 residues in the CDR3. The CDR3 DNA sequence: TGTGCCAGTAGTATTGGGGACAGGGATATGGAGACCCAGTACTTC. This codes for CASSIGDRDMETQYF.